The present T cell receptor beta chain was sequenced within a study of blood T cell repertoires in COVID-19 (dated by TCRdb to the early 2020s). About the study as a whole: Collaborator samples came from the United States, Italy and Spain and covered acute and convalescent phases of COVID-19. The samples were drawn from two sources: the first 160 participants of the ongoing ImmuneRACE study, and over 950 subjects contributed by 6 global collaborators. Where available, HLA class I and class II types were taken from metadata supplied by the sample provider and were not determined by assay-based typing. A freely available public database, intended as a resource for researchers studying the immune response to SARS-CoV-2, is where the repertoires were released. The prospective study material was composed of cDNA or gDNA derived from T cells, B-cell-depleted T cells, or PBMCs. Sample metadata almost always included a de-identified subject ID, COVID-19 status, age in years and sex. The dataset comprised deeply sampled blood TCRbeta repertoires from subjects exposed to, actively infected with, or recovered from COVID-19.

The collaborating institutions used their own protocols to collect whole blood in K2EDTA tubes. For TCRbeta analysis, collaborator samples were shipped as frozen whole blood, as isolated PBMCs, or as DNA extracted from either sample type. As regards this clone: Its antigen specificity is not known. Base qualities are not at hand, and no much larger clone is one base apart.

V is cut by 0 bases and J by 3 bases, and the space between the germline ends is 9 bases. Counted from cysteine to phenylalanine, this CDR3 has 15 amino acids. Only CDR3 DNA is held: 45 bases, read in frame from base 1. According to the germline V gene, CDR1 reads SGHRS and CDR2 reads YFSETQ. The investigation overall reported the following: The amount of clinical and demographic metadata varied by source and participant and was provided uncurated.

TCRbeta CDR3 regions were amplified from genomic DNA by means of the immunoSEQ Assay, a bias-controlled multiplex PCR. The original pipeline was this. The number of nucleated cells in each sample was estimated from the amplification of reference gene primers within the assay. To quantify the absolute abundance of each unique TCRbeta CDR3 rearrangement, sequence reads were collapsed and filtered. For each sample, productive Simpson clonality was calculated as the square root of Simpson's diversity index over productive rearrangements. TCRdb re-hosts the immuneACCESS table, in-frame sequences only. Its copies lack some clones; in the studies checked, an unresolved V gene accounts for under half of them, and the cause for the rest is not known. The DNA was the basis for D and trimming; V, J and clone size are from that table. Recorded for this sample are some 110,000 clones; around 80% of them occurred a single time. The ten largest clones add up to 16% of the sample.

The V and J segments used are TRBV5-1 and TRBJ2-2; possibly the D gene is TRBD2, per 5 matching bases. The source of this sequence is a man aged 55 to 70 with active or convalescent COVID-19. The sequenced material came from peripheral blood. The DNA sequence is TGCGCCAGCAGCTTGGCCTCGGGATACACCGGGGAGCTGTTTTTT. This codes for CASSLASGYTGELFF.